The TCR beta chain under discussion was sequenced for a study of blood T cell repertoires in COVID-19. The CDR3 sequence is 13 residues long. CDR1 is GTSNPN and CDR2 is SVGIG in the germline V gene (reference sequence). Trimming removed 3 bases from V and 3 bases from J, with 9 bases in between. Profiling relied on immunoSEQ multiplex PCR, and the TCRdb table lists in-frame clones only, not all of them. The table includes nearly 350,000 clones, roughly 90% detected once. The receptor was derived from a woman aged 65 to 85 with COVID-19, enrolled during active disease. This chain joins TRBV30 and TRBJ1-5; D not certain. The sequencing sample was made of peripheral blood. CDR3 sequence: CAWRGRSNQPQHF. The CDR3 DNA reads TGTGCCTGGAGGGGGAGGTCCAATCAGCCCCAGCATTTT.